This entry describes one TCR beta chain. Its antigen target is currently unknown. Base qualities were left out, and no much larger clone turns up one base away. The immunoSEQ Assay, a bias-controlled multiplex PCR, was used to amplify TCRbeta CDR3 regions from genomic DNA. In the original analysis: Nucleated cell counts per sample were estimated from amplification of reference gene primers within the assay. To quantify the absolute abundance of each unique TCRbeta CDR3 rearrangement, sequence reads were collapsed and filtered. Productive Simpson clonality was computed per sample as the square root of Simpson's diversity index over productive rearrangements. TCRdb retrieved this table from immuneACCESS and kept in-frame rearrangements only. Not all clones are present; in checked studies, unresolved V genes account for under half, and no reason is known for the remainder. D and trimming come from the DNA, and the V and J calls and clone size come from that table. The sample profile shows 200,000 or so clones; roughly 85% of them were found once. The top ten clonotypes cover 3% to 4.5% of the sample.

The entry originates in a study of blood T cell repertoires in COVID-19 (TCRdb year 2020). Regarding the research as a whole: Samples from collaborators originated in the United States, Italy and Spain and spanned both the acute and convalescent phases of COVID-19. Subjects who had been exposed to COVID-19, were actively infected with it, or had recovered from it provided the deeply sampled blood TCRbeta repertoires that made up the dataset. The samples were drawn from two sources: the first 160 participants of the ongoing ImmuneRACE study, and 1,000 to 1,500 subjects contributed by 6 global collaborators. Where HLA class I and class II types were available, the types were taken from metadata supplied by the sample provider, not from assay-based typing. The material from the prospective study consisted of cDNA or gDNA derived from T cells, B-cell-depleted T cells, or PBMCs. The repertoires were made available in a free public database intended to serve as a resource for research on the immune response to SARS-CoV-2. Nearly every sample came with metadata listing a de-identified subject ID, COVID-19 status, age in years and sex. Overall study outcomes, separate from this receptor: How much clinical and demographic metadata was included differed by source and by participant, and the metadata was provided uncurated.

Participants in the prospective study were aged 18 to 89 years, lived in 20 to 30 United States geographic areas, and enrolled through a virtual design. In the prospective study, cohorts were assigned on the basis of participant-reported clinical history obtained from a screening survey and a study questionnaire. Mobile phlebotomists in the prospective study collected whole blood, serum and a nasopharyngeal or oropharyngeal swab from every participant. Prospective study participants could optionally give additional blood draws and questionnaires over a roughly 2-month period. Blood samples from the prospective study were shipped frozen or at room temperature prior to DNA extraction. The CDR3 numbers 17 residues from cysteine through phenylalanine. Just CDR3 DNA is preserved here, 51 bases in frame from base 1. CDR1 LNHNV and CDR2 YYDKDF are derived from the germline V gene (reference sequence). Trimming costs V 3 bases and J 2 bases, and their ends lie 16 bases apart.

The receptor's source is a woman aged 40-49 years with acute COVID-19. Sequencing used PBMCs or T cells enriched from blood (not recorded which). The sequence joins TRBV15 to TRBJ2-2; D gene: possibly TRBD2, on 7 matching bases. The sequenced DNA: TGTGCCACCAGCAGGAACCTGGGGGGGCGTAACACCGGGGAGCTGTTTTTT. It translates to CATSRNLGGRNTGELFF.